This passage covers 29 T cell receptor beta chains from one sample sequenced in a study of T cell responses to AZD1222 COVID-19 vaccine. Only in-frame clones appear in the TCRdb table, and some are missing; sequencing was by immunoSEQ multiplex PCR. This repertoire shows some 160,000 clones, approximately 92% found once; its top ten account for around 1.6%. This specimen consisted of peripheral blood, obtained on day 0 of AZD1222 vaccination. These receptors came from an adult in good health.

J is TRBJ2-7 and V is TRBV19; perhaps TRBD1 as D (6 bases). Germline lookup yields CDR1 LNHDA and CDR2 SQIVND (reference sequence). CDR3 length equals 13 residues. V was clipped by 2 bases and J by 1 base, with 6 bases between them. This CDR3 is CASSITGSYEQYF. DNA for the CDR3: TGTGCCAGTAGTATAACAGGGTCCTACGAGCAGTACTTC.

This rearrangement joins TRBV29-1 to TRBJ2-5; possible D gene TRBD2, 5 bases. There are 12 residues in the CDR3. The V end was cut by 4 bases, the J end by 3 bases, with 9 bases between. Germline loops: CDR1 SQVTM, CDR2 ANQGSEA. The CDR3 region is CSVAPGEETQYF. For the CDR3, the DNA is TGCAGCGTTGCACCCGGGGAAGAGACCCAGTACTTC.

This chain uses TRBV25-1 with TRBJ2-2, with D possibly being TRBD1 or TRBD2 (6 bases each). Trimming left V 7 bases short and J 4 bases short, with 13 bases between. There are 14 residues in the CDR3. The germline V gene has CDR1 MGHDK and CDR2 SYGVNS. The CDR3 DNA follows: TGTGCCAGCAACCGAAAGGGGGGCACCGGGGAGCTGTTTTTT. The encoded protein is CASNRKGGTGELFF. The entire variable domain, with the rest obtained from reference TRBV25-1 and TRBJ2-2, is as follows: EADIYQTPRYLVIGTGKKITLECSQTMGHDKMYWYQQDPGMELHLIHYSYGVNSTEKGDLSSESTVSRIRTEHFPLTLESARPSHTSQYLCASNRKGGTGELFFGEGSRLTVL.

This chain connects TRBV3-1 (or the pseudogene TRBV3-2) to TRBJ1-5; D unresolved. The length of the CDR3 is 14 residues. The V gene lost 1 base and the J gene lost 4 bases, with 8 bases spanning the gap. Germline CDR1 LGHDT, CDR2 YNNKEL (reference sequence). The CDR3 loop is CASSQAGRNQPQHF. In nucleotides, the CDR3 is TGTGCCAGCAGCCAAGCTGGGCGAAATCAGCCCCAGCATTTT.

The gene calls are TRBV27 and TRBJ2-2, with 10 bases identical to TRBD1. CDR3 length: 14 amino acids. Trimming at V came to 6 bases and at J to 5 bases, leaving 3 bases not matched to a gene. Germline CDR1 reads MNHEY; CDR2 reads SMNVEV (reference sequence). The CDR3 region is CASRPGQGTGELFF. DNA of the CDR3: TGTGCCAGCAGGCCGGGACAGGGGACCGGGGAGCTGTTTTTT.

The rearrangement joins TRBV7-2 to TRBJ1-1; perhaps TRBD1 as D (5 bases). There are 15 residues in the CDR3. The V end was cut by 5 bases, the J end by 5 bases, with 18 bases between. CDR1 and CDR2 from the germline V gene are SGHTA and FQGNSA. The CDR3 protein is CASSPQQAWRTEAFF. Here the CDR3 DNA reads TGTGCCAGCAGCCCACAACAGGCCTGGCGGACTGAAGCTTTCTTT.

The chain recombines TRBV2 with TRBJ1-6; 8 positions match TRBD1. The CDR3 is made up of 14 amino acids. CDR1 is SNHLY, CDR2 FYNNEI, per germline. Germline trimming cut 5 bases from V and 7 bases from J; bases unmatched to any gene: 4. The CDR3: CASSWTGSNSPLHF. CDR3 nucleotide sequence: TGTGCCAGCAGTTGGACAGGGAGCAATTCACCCCTCCACTTT.

This chain connects TRBV10-1 to TRBJ2-3; no firm D call. V lost 0 bases and J 10 bases, leaving 11 bases between the germline ends. The germline V gene encodes CDR1 WNHNN and CDR2 SYGVQD (reference sequence). This CDR3 is 13 amino acids long. Here the CDR3 DNA reads TGCGCCAGCAGTGAGTCGATGGGGTTAGCGCAGTATTTT. Its translation is CASSESMGLAQYF.

This chain links TRBV11-2 with TRBJ2-1; unclear D gene. The V end was cut by 1 base, the J end by 5 bases, with 12 bases between. The germline V gene encodes CDR1 SGHAT and CDR2 FQNNGV. This CDR3 contains 15 residues. The CDR3 loop reads CASSLGPVTNNEQFF. CDR3 coding DNA: TGTGCCAGCAGCTTAGGCCCCGTCACGAACAATGAGCAGTTCTTC.

This chain links TRBV6-5 with TRBJ2-7; a possible D gene is TRBD1 (6 bases). The CDR3 sequence is 13 residues long. V gave up 8 bases and J gave up 2 bases, with 13 bases separating them. Germline CDR1 is MNHEY and CDR2 is SVGAGI. CDR3 nucleotides: TGTGCCAGCGGCTTACAGGGCCCCTACGAGCAGTACTTC. Translation: CASGLQGPYEQYF.

The genes are TRBV7-6 and TRBJ2-1, with D tentatively TRBD2 (5 bases). Trimming took 0 bases from V and 7 from J, leaving 13 bases between them. The germline CDR1 and CDR2 sequences are SGHVS and FNYEAQ. The CDR3 extends over 15 amino acids. CDR3: CASSLAGRVGNEQFF. CDR3 in DNA: TGTGCCAGCAGCTTAGCAGGGCGGGTGGGGAATGAGCAGTTCTTC. Variable domain in full (rest from reference TRBV7-6 and TRBJ2-1): GAGVSQSPRYKVTKRGQDVALRCDPISGHVSLYWYRQALGQGPEFLTYFNYEAQQDKSGLPNDRFSAERPEGSISTLTIQRTEQRDSAMYRCASSLAGRVGNEQFFGPGTRLTVL.

This chain uses TRBV18 with TRBJ1-1; D possibly corresponds to TRBD1 (5 bases). Trimming took 3 bases from V and 7 from J, leaving 9 bases between them. This CDR3 has 12 amino acids. The V gene's germline CDR1 is KGHSH and CDR2 LQKENI. The CDR3 protein is CASSPQGIEAFF. CDR3 nucleotide sequence: TGTGCCAGCTCACCTCAGGGAATTGAAGCTTTCTTT.

The V and J genes are TRBV11-2 and TRBJ1-1, with 8 bases identical to TRBD1. The J segment lost 2 bases and the V segment lost 4 bases, leaving 3 bases of the junction unmatched. CDR3 length: 14 residues. Germline CDR1 and CDR2: SGHAT and FQNNGV. CDR3: CASSSTGVNTEAFF. For the CDR3, the DNA is TGTGCCAGCAGCTCGACAGGGGTCAACACTGAAGCTTTCTTT.

The chain has TRBV6-5 and TRBJ2-1, with unresolved D. The ends were cut back, 10 bases at V and 7 bases at J, with 14 bases in the middle. CDR1 is MNHEY and CDR2 is SVGAGI in the germline V gene. CDR3 length equals 12 residues. The CDR3 DNA follows: TGTGCCATCTACCTCGTAAGGAATGAGCAGTTCTTC. Its translation is CAIYLVRNEQFF.

The rearrangement links TRBV27 to TRBJ2-7; the D gene could be TRBD1 or TRBD2 (5 bases each). The CDR3 is 15 amino acids. Germline assignment: CDR1 MNHEY and CDR2 SMNVEV (reference sequence). The V end was cut by 7 bases, the J end by 4 bases, with 20 bases between. As DNA, the CDR3 is TGTGCCAGCATGGGGAGCAGGGTATTATTTTACGAGCAGTACTTC. Its translation is CASMGSRVLFYEQYF.

The chain links TRBV11-2 to TRBJ1-2; 9 nucleotides match TRBD1. Trimming removed 5 bases from V and 6 bases from J; junction bases left unmatched: 10. Germline CDR1 is SGHAT and CDR2 is FQNNGV. CDR3 length: 15 residues. CDR3 amino acids: CASSPNRDRANGYTF. Here the CDR3 DNA reads TGTGCCAGCAGCCCCAACCGGGACAGGGCTAATGGCTACACCTTC.

The V gene is TRBV3-1 (or the pseudogene TRBV3-2), the J gene TRBJ2-4; D perhaps matches TRBD1 (6 bases). Looked up from germline, CDR1 is LGHDT and CDR2 is YNNKEL (reference sequence). CDR3 length equals 15 residues. Trimming took 4 bases from V and 1 from J, leaving 11 bases between them. The CDR3: CASSPRGQAKNIQYF. As DNA, the CDR3 is TGTGCCAGCAGCCCCAGGGGTCAGGCCAAAAACATTCAGTACTTC.

V gene TRBV6-2 or TRBV6-3 combines with J gene TRBJ1-2; D call uncertain. From germline, CDR1 is MNHEY and CDR2 SVGEGT. Trimming pared 6 bases from V and 1 base from J, leaving 9 bases between. The CDR3 extends over 13 amino acids. The CDR3 region is CASSQAVNYGYTF. The CDR3 bases are TGTGCCAGCAGCCAGGCGGTTAACTATGGCTACACCTTC.

The chain uses TRBV14 and TRBJ1-2; tentative D call: TRBD1 (6 bases). Germline CDR1 is SGHDN and CDR2 is FVKESK. The V end was cut by 0 bases, the J end by 4 bases, with 12 bases between. CDR3 length: 15 residues. Here the CDR3 reads CASSQDLRTAYGYTF. DNA of the CDR3: TGTGCCAGCAGCCAAGATCTAAGGACAGCCTATGGCTACACCTTC.

This rearrangement joins TRBV4-1 to TRBJ2-1, with no clear D. CDR1 MGHRA and CDR2 YSYEKL come from the germline V gene. The CDR3 length is 13 residues. V lost 2 bases to trimming and J lost 5 bases, with 7 bases between them. CDR3 in amino acids: CASSQKWDNEQFF. Here the CDR3 DNA reads TGCGCCAGCAGCCAAAAATGGGACAATGAGCAGTTCTTC.

The chain links TRBV2 to TRBJ1-4, with 7 bases that match TRBD1. The CDR3 extends over 15 amino acids. J gave up 4 bases and V 5 bases, and 7 bases lay outside the gene matches. CDR1 and CDR2 (germline): SNHLY, FYNNEI. The CDR3 is CASSSRQGINEKLFF. The CDR3 DNA sequence: TGTGCCAGCAGTTCTCGACAGGGAATTAATGAAAAACTGTTTTTT.

The rearrangement joins TRBV10-3 to TRBJ2-6; D is uncertain. The V and J ends lost 2 bases and 1 base respectively, with 15 bases between them. CDR1 is ENHRY, CDR2 SYGVKD, per germline. CDR3 length: 18 residues. The CDR3 DNA reads TGTGCCATCAGTGAGCATCGGACGTCCGTTTCTGGGGCCAACGTCCTGACTTTC. As protein: CAISEHRTSVSGANVLTF.

The chain combines TRBV9 with TRBJ2-5; D is uncertain. Germline V gene lookup returns CDR1 SGDLS and CDR2 YYNGEE. CDR3 length: 15 residues. V was shortened by 0 bases and J by 1 base, with 10 bases between the two germline ends. The CDR3: CASSVGRTIQETQYF. CDR3 nucleotides: TGTGCCAGCAGCGTAGGTAGGACCATCCAAGAGACCCAGTACTTC.

The gene calls are TRBV19 and TRBJ1-2, with 7 nucleotides matching TRBD1. The CDR3 consists of 13 residues. From germline, CDR1 is LNHDA and CDR2 SQIVND (reference sequence). V lost 6 bases, J lost 4 bases, and 5 bases stayed unmatched. The chain's CDR3 is CASRLTGSYGYTF. In nucleotides, the CDR3 is TGTGCCAGTAGACTGACAGGGTCCTATGGCTACACCTTC.

This rearrangement joins TRBV18 to TRBJ2-7; the match to TRBD1 covers 8 bases. Germline-derived CDR1 and CDR2 are KGHSH and LQKENI. The V and J ends lost 6 bases and 4 bases, in that order; junction bases with no gene match: 8. The CDR3 loop spans 14 amino acids. CDR3 sequence reads: CASSQRQGSYEQYF. CDR3 sequence (DNA): TGTGCCAGCTCCCAAAGACAGGGGAGTTACGAGCAGTACTTC.

The V gene is TRBV2, the J gene TRBJ1-2, with unresolved D. The germline V and J ends were trimmed by 1 base and 4 bases, with 13 bases remaining between them. The germline V gene encodes CDR1 SNHLY and CDR2 FYNNEI. There are 15 residues in the CDR3. CDR3 protein: CASSEGGGRGYGYTF. CDR3 DNA sequence: TGTGCCAGCAGTGAAGGTGGAGGGCGGGGCTATGGCTACACCTTC.

This clone came up a few times. One end of the junction is discordant with germline, which a read error may explain. This chain joins TRBV7-7 and TRBJ2-2; no reliable D call. Germline V gene lookup returns CDR1 SSHAT and CDR2 FNYEAQ (reference sequence). This CDR3 spans 16 amino acids. The CDR3 is CASSANPGPNTGELFF. CDR3 nucleotides: TGTGCTAGCAGCGCCAATCCAGGACCGAACACCGGGGAGCTGTTTTTT.

The chain uses TRBV5-8 and TRBJ1-1; 7 bases are shared with TRBD1. The CDR3 runs to 15 residues. With V trimmed by 3 bases and J by 6 bases, 11 bases remained unmatched. Germline V lookup: CDR1 SGHTS, CDR2 YDEGEE. The DNA for the CDR3 is TGTGCCAGCAGCTCGAAACAGGGGCAGTTTGCTGAAGCTTTCTTT. This codes for CASSSKQGQFAEAFF.

This rearrangement joins TRBV6-5 to TRBJ1-4, with a possible D match to TRBD1 (5 bases). Trimming shortened V by 2 bases and J by 2 bases, and 9 bases separated the two germline ends. CDR1 and CDR2 from the germline V gene are MNHEY and SVGAGI. The CDR3 runs to 15 residues. DNA for the CDR3: TGTGCCAGCAGTTACGGGGGAGGGACTAATGAAAAACTGTTTTTT. As protein: CASSYGGGTNEKLFF.